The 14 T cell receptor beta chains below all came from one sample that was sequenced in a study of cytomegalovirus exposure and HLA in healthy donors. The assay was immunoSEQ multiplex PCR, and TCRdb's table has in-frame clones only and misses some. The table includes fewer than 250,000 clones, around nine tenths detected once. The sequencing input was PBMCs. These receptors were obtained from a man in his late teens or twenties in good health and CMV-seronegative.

CDR3 bases: TGTGCCAGCTCTCGACCGGGACAGGAATACTACGAGCAGTACTTC. It specifies CASSRPGQEYYEQYF. This rearrangement joins TRBV18 to TRBJ2-7; 8 bases agree with TRBD1. The CDR3 loop spans 15 amino acids. The V and J ends lost 6 bases and 3 bases, in that order; junction bases with no gene match: 10. The germline gives CDR1 KGHSH, CDR2 LQKENI.

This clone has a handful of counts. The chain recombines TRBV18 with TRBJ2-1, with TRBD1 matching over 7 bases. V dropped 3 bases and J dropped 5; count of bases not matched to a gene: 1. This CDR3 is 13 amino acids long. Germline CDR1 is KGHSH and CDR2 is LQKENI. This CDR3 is CASSPGQHNEQFF. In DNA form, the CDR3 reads TGTGCCAGCTCACCGGGACAGCACAATGAGCAGTTCTTC.

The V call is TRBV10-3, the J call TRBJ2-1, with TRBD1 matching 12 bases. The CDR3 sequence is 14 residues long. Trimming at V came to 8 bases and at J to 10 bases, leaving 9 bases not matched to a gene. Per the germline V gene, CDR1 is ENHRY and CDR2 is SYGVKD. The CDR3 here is CAIAPGQGAREQFF. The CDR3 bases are TGTGCCATCGCCCCGGGACAGGGGGCTCGAGAGCAGTTCTTC.

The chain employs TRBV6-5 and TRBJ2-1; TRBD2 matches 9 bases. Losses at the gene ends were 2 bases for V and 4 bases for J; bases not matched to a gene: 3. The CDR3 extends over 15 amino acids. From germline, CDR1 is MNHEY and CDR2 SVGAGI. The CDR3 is CASSYSGGLYNEQFF. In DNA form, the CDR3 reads TGTGCCAGCAGTTACAGCGGGGGGCTTTACAATGAGCAGTTCTTC.

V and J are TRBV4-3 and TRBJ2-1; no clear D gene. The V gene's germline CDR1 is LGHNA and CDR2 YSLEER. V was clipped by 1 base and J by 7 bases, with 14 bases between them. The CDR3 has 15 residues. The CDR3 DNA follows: TGCGCCAGCAGCCAAGGTCCGGGTTCGTTGAATGAGCAGTTCTTC. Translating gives CASSQGPGSLNEQFF.

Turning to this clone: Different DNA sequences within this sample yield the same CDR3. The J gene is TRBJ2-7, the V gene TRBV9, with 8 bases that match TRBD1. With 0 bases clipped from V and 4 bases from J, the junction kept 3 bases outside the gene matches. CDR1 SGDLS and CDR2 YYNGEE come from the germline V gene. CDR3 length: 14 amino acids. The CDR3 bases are TGTGCCAGCAGCGTAGGACAGGGGAGATACGAGCAGTACTTC. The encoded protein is CASSVGQGRYEQYF.

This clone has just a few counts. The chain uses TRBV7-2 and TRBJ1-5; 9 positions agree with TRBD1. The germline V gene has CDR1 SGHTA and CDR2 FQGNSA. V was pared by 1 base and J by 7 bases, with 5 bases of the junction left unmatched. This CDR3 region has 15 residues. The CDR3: CASSLEGTGSQPQHF. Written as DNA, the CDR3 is TGTGCCAGCAGCTTAGAAGGGACAGGGAGCCAGCCCCAGCATTTT.

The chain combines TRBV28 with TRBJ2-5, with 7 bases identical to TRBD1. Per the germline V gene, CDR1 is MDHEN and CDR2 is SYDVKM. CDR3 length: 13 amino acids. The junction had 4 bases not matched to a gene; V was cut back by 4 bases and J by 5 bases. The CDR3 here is CASSSGQLETQYF. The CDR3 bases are TGTGCCAGCAGTTCGGGACAGTTGGAGACCCAGTACTTC.

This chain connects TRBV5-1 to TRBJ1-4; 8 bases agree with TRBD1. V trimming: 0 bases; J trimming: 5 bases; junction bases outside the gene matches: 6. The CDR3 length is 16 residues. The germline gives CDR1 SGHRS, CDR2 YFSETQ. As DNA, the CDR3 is TGCGCCAGCAGCTTGGGGACAGGGTCGGGGAATGAAAAACTGTTTTTT. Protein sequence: CASSLGTGSGNEKLFF. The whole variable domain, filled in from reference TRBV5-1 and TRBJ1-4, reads KAGVTQTPRYLIKTRGQQVTLSCSPISGHRSVSWYQQTPGQGLQFLFEYFSETQRNKGNFPGRFSGRQFSNSRSEMNVSTLELGDSALYLCASSLGTGSGNEKLFFGSGTQLSVL.

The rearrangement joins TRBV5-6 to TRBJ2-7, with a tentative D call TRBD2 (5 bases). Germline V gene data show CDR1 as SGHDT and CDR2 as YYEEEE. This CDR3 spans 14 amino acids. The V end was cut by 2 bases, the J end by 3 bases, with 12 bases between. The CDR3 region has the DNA TGTGCCAGCAGCTTCCCGGGATTTAGCTACGAGCAGTACTTC. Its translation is CASSFPGFSYEQYF.

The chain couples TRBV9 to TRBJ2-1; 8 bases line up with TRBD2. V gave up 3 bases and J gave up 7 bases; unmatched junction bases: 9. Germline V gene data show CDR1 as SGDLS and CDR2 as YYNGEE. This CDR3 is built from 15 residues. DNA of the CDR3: TGTGCCAGCAGCGCGACAAGCGGGAGTATGAATGAGCAGTTCTTC. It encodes CASSATSGSMNEQFF.

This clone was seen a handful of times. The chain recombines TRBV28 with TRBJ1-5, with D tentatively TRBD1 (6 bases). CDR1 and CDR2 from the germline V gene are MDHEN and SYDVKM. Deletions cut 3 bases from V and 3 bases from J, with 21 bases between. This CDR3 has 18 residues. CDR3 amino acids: CASSFAVHPRGNNQPQHF. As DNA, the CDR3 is TGTGCCAGCAGTTTTGCCGTCCACCCGAGGGGGAACAATCAGCCCCAGCATTTT. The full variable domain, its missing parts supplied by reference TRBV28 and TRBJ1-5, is DVKVTQSSRYLVKRTGEKVFLECVQDMDHENMFWYRQDPGLGLRLIYFSYDVKMKEKGDIPEGYSVSREKKERFSLILESASTNQTSMYLCASSFAVHPRGNNQPQHFGDGTRLSIL.

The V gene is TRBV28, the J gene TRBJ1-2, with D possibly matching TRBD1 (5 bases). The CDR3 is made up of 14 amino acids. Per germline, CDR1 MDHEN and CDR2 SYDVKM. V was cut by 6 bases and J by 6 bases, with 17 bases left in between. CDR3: CASRYLQVSDGYTF. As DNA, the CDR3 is TGTGCCAGCAGATACCTACAGGTTTCGGATGGCTACACCTTC.

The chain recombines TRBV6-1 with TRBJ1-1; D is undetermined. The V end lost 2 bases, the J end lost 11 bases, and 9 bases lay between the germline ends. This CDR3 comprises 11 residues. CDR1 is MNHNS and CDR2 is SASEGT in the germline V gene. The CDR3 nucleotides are TGTGCCAGCAGTGAATTAGCTTGGGCTTTCTTT. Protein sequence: CASSELAWAFF.